One and the same sample provided the 30 T cell receptor beta chains below, sequenced in a study of control samples from healthy donors and cancer patients. Clones were sequenced by immunoSEQ multiplex PCR, and TCRdb holds only the in-frame ones, with some missing. The sample lists about 120,000 clones, about 95% seen once, with 3.6% in the top ten. Specimen: blood. These receptors originate from a man aged 30-40 years in good health.

The gene calls are TRBV7-8 and TRBJ1-4, with D maybe TRBD1 (5 bases). Trimming took off 1 base at V and 2 bases at J, with 8 bases between the two ends. CDR3 length equals 15 residues. Germline CDR1 is SGHVS and CDR2 is FQNEAQ. The CDR3 DNA reads as TGTGCCAGCAGCTTAGAAAGGGGCACTAATGAAAAACTGTTTTTT. This encodes CASSLERGTNEKLFF.

V gene TRBV3-1 (or the pseudogene TRBV3-2) combines with J gene TRBJ1-6; D not certain. Germline V gene lookup returns CDR1 LGHDT and CDR2 YNNKEL (reference sequence). V was trimmed by 4 bases and J by 13 bases, leaving 11 bases between them. The CDR3 spans 12 residues. The CDR3 reads CASSRPGEPLHF. In DNA form, the CDR3 reads TGTGCCAGCAGCCGACCTGGGGAGCCCCTCCACTTT.

This chain joins TRBV28 and TRBJ2-7, with 8 nucleotides matching TRBD2. Germline V CDR1 and CDR2: MDHEN, SYDVKM. This CDR3 comprises 14 residues. V lost 4 bases and J lost 3; bases outside the gene matches: 5. In nucleotides, the CDR3 is TGTGCCAGCAGTTCCCCGGGGGGGGGCTACGAGCAGTACTTC. Residues: CASSSPGGGYEQYF.

The genes are TRBV4-3 and TRBJ2-7; no clear D gene. Trimming cost V 0 bases and J 3 bases, with 9 bases left between them. The CDR3 spans 14 residues. In germline, CDR1 is LGHNA, CDR2 YSLEER. The CDR3 reads CASSQDLTSYEQYF. In nucleotides, the CDR3 is TGCGCCAGCAGCCAAGATCTTACCAGCTACGAGCAGTACTTC.

This chain uses TRBV2 with TRBJ1-2, with D unresolved. CDR1 SNHLY and CDR2 FYNNEI come from the germline V gene. The CDR3 loop spans 12 amino acids. V lost 9 bases and J lost 4, with 12 bases in between. DNA of the CDR3: TGTGCCAGTAGGGATCACGGCTATGGCTACACCTTC. Its protein is CASRDHGYGYTF.

This chain joins TRBV7-2 and TRBJ1-2; no clear D. V was trimmed by 1 base and J by 4 bases, leaving 13 bases between them. The CDR3 extends over 15 amino acids. Germline loops: CDR1 SGHTA, CDR2 FQGNSA. The CDR3 DNA is TGTGCCAGCAGCTTAGGCGGAATTGTTTCCTATGGCTACACCTTC. Residues: CASSLGGIVSYGYTF.

V and J are TRBV11-2 and TRBJ1-6, with 10 bases identical to TRBD1. CDR1 and CDR2 from the germline V gene are SGHAT and FQNNGV. J gave up 8 bases and V 5 bases, and 6 bases lay outside the gene matches. The CDR3 is 15 amino acids. CDR3 bases: TGTGCCAGCAGCACCAGGGACAGGGGCTATTCACCCCTCCACTTT. Protein sequence: CASSTRDRGYSPLHF.

The chain recombines TRBV7-2 with TRBJ2-3, with 9 nucleotides matching TRBD2. The CDR3 totals 15 residues. CDR1 and CDR2 from the germline V gene are SGHTA and FQGNSA. V lost 5 bases, J lost 4 bases, and 7 bases stayed unmatched. The CDR3 region has the DNA TGTGCCAGCAGCGCCAGCGGGGGGTTCCCAGATACGCAGTATTTT. Translating gives CASSASGGFPDTQYF.

This sequence joins TRBV7-2 and TRBJ2-1; possible D gene TRBD1, 5 bases. There are 12 residues in the CDR3. Trimming left V 5 bases short and J 7 bases short, with 9 bases between. Germline V gene lookup returns CDR1 SGHTA and CDR2 FQGNSA. The CDR3 here is CASSPGRNEQFF. The CDR3 region has the DNA TGTGCCAGCAGCCCAGGGCGAAATGAGCAGTTCTTC.

The J gene is TRBJ1-5, the V gene TRBV4-1; 8 nucleotides line up with TRBD1. The CDR3 runs 15 residues. V lost 3 bases, J lost 6 bases, and 7 bases stayed unmatched. CDR1 is MGHRA, CDR2 YSYEKL, per germline. CDR3 region: CASSHDRGGGQPQHF. DNA for the CDR3: TGCGCCAGCAGCCATGACAGGGGAGGAGGTCAGCCCCAGCATTTT.

The rearrangement uses TRBV27 and TRBJ1-1; D unresolved. Germline CDR1 is MNHEY and CDR2 is SMNVEV (reference sequence). The V end was cut by 1 base, the J end by 1 base, with 10 bases between. The CDR3 has 15 amino acids. The CDR3 sequence is CASSLLSRQNTEAFF. In nucleotides, the CDR3 is TGTGCCAGCAGTTTATTGTCAAGGCAGAACACTGAAGCTTTCTTT.

Note on this clone: Other nucleotide sequences from this sample produce the same CDR3. V and J are TRBV19 and TRBJ1-4; TRBD1 matches 9 bases. Germline values: CDR1 LNHDA, CDR2 SQIVND (reference sequence). This CDR3 spans 14 amino acids. Trimming at V came to 4 bases and at J to 5 bases, leaving 2 bases not matched to a gene. The DNA for the CDR3 is TGTGCCAGTAGTAACAGGGGGCCCAATGAAAAACTGTTTTTT. As protein: CASSNRGPNEKLFF.

Comments on this clone: Other DNA sequences in this specimen translate into the identical CDR3. The chain has TRBV4-1 and TRBJ2-5; 10 positions match TRBD1. This CDR3 is built from 16 residues. Germline assignment: CDR1 MGHRA and CDR2 YSYEKL. V gave up 3 bases and J gave up 2 bases; unmatched junction bases: 6. The CDR3 reads CASSQGRTGGQETQYF. The CDR3 nucleotides read TGCGCCAGCAGCCAGGGCAGGACAGGGGGTCAAGAGACCCAGTACTTC.

The chain combines TRBV29-1 with TRBJ1-1; D not certain. The V and J ends lost 4 bases and 4 bases respectively, with 10 bases between them. Germline V lookup: CDR1 SQVTM, CDR2 ANQGSEA. This CDR3 comprises 12 residues. The CDR3 region has the DNA TGCAGCGTTGGCCTCAAGGCCACTGAAGCTTTCTTT. This encodes CSVGLKATEAFF.

This sequence joins TRBV7-6 and TRBJ2-5; 7 bases are shared with TRBD1. CDR1 is SGHVS, CDR2 FNYEAQ, per germline. V was pared by 4 bases and J by 4 bases, with 6 bases of the junction left unmatched. This CDR3 contains 14 residues. The CDR3 spells CASSSWTGGETQYF. The CDR3 region has the DNA TGTGCCAGCAGCTCCTGGACAGGAGGAGAGACCCAGTACTTC. Full variable domain (rest looked up from reference TRBV7-6 and TRBJ2-5): GAGVSQSPRYKVTKRGQDVALRCDPISGHVSLYWYRQALGQGPEFLTYFNYEAQQDKSGLPNDRFSAERPEGSISTLTIQRTEQRDSAMYRCASSSWTGGETQYFGPGTRLLVL.

This chain links TRBV28 with TRBJ1-1, with D possibly TRBD1 on 6 matching bases. Germline V gives CDR1 MDHEN, CDR2 SYDVKM. Trimming took off 10 bases at V and 1 base at J, with 19 bases between the two ends. There are 15 residues in the CDR3. The CDR3 protein is CATIEGQGRNTEAFF. The CDR3 DNA follows: TGTGCCACAATCGAGGGGCAGGGGAGGAACACTGAAGCTTTCTTT.

The chain joins TRBV7-9 to TRBJ1-5; D possibly corresponds to TRBD1 (6 bases). Trimming pared 7 bases from V and 7 bases from J, leaving 14 bases between. There are 13 residues in the CDR3. Germline V gene lookup returns CDR1 SEHNR and CDR2 FQNEAQ (reference sequence). For the CDR3, the DNA is TGTGCCAGCACCTCGGGGGCAACACAGCCCCAGCATTTT. This encodes CASTSGATQPQHF. Full variable domain (missing parts from reference TRBV7-9 and TRBJ1-5): DTGVSQNPRHKITKRGQNVTFRCDPISEHNRLYWYRQTLGQGPEFLTYFQNEAQLEKSRLLSDRFSAERPKGSFSTLEIQRTEQGDSAMYLCASTSGATQPQHFGDGTRLSIL.

In its sample, this clone was seen once. J is TRBJ2-3 and V is TRBV4-1; TRBD2 matches 7 bases. V shed 0 bases, J shed 7 bases, and the junction held 7 bases outside the gene matches. Germline V gene lookup returns CDR1 MGHRA and CDR2 YSYEKL. CDR3 length equals 15 residues. CDR3 in DNA: TGCGCCAGCAGCCAAGACCCGGTGGGGGGGAATACGCAGTATTTT. Translated, it gives CASSQDPVGGNTQYF.

This CDR3 is CATSRTFSGTKSYEQYF. DNA for the CDR3: TGTGCCACCAGCAGAACCTTCTCTGGGACAAAGTCCTACGAGCAGTACTTC. This chain joins TRBV15 and TRBJ2-7, with D tentatively TRBD1 (6 bases). V was cut by 2 bases and J by 1 base, with 18 bases left in between. The CDR3 totals 17 residues. Germline CDR1 is LNHNV and CDR2 is YYDKDF (reference sequence).

The chain carries TRBV5-4 and TRBJ2-2; D is unresolved. V lost 4 bases, J lost 5 bases, and 15 bases lay in between. In germline, CDR1 is SGHNT, CDR2 YYREEE (reference sequence). The CDR3 length is 15 residues. CDR3 residues: CASSLSVTPTGELFF. CDR3 coding DNA: TGTGCCAGCAGCCTCTCTGTGACCCCGACCGGGGAGCTGTTTTTT.

The chain links TRBV15 to TRBJ1-1; D gene uncertain. V gave up 1 base and J gave up 8 bases, with 11 bases separating them. The CDR3 covers 13 residues. In germline, CDR1 is LNHNV, CDR2 YYDKDF (reference sequence). CDR3 protein: CATSRGQDLEAFF. In DNA form, the CDR3 reads TGTGCCACCAGCAGAGGCCAAGATCTGGAAGCTTTCTTT.

The chain uses TRBV7-3 and TRBJ2-3; TRBD2 matches at 12 bases. Germline V gives CDR1 SGHTA, CDR2 FQGTGA. J was trimmed by 2 bases and V by 5 bases; bases with no gene match: 2. The CDR3 is 15 residues long. The CDR3 DNA reads TGTGCCAGCAGCAGACTAGCGGGGGTCACAGATACGCAGTATTTT. It encodes CASSRLAGVTDTQYF.

This clone was observed once. V usage is TRBV4-3 and J usage is TRBJ1-2, with unresolved D. This CDR3 spans 14 amino acids. With 1 base removed from V and 1 base from J, the gap between germline ends came to 7 bases. Germline lookup yields CDR1 LGHNA and CDR2 YSLEER. CDR3 sequence: CASSQGASNYGYTF. The CDR3 DNA is TGCGCCAGCAGCCAAGGGGCAAGTAACTATGGCTACACCTTC.

The rearrangement joins TRBV4-1 to TRBJ2-7; tentatively, D is TRBD2 (5 bases). Trimming took 4 bases from V and 0 from J, leaving 16 bases between them. Germline V gene data show CDR1 as MGHRA and CDR2 as YSYEKL. This CDR3 is 16 amino acids long. The CDR3 spells CASSLRPGVYSYEQYF. The CDR3 bases are TGCGCCAGCAGCCTCAGGCCCGGGGTTTACTCCTACGAGCAGTACTTC.

The J gene is TRBJ2-3, the V gene TRBV19, with 9 nucleotides matching TRBD2. V lost 8 bases to trimming and J lost 1 base; unmatched junction nucleotides: 16. CDR3 length: 18 amino acids. Germline CDR1 reads LNHDA; CDR2 reads SQIVND (reference sequence). Written as DNA, the CDR3 is TGTGCCAGTCGACAAAGTTGGAGCGGGGGGTACCGCACAGATACGCAGTATTTT. Amino acid sequence: CASRQSWSGGYRTDTQYF.

The genes are TRBV2 and TRBJ1-1; the D is unclear. CDR1 and CDR2 (germline): SNHLY, FYNNEI. The ends were cut back, 9 bases at V and 2 bases at J, with 16 bases in the middle. The CDR3 runs 14 residues. CDR3 region: CASRDNSANTEAFF. The CDR3 DNA reads as TGTGCCAGTAGAGATAACAGCGCCAACACTGAAGCTTTCTTT.

The chain carries TRBV5-1 and TRBJ1-1, with a possible D match to TRBD1 (5 bases). V was trimmed by 1 base and J by 1 base, leaving 11 bases between them. The CDR3 is made up of 15 amino acids. CDR1 is SGHRS, CDR2 YFSETQ, per germline. The CDR3: CASSLFGTANTEAFF. The DNA of the CDR3 is TGCGCCAGCAGCTTGTTTGGGACCGCGAACACTGAAGCTTTCTTT.

The chain joins TRBV29-1 to TRBJ1-1; TRBD1 might be the D (6 bases). The germline V gene has CDR1 SQVTM and CDR2 ANQGSEA. The V gene lost 4 bases and the J gene lost 3 bases, with 12 bases spanning the gap. This CDR3 region has 13 residues. In DNA, the CDR3 is TGCAGCGTTGCAGGGGTACCCTACACTGAAGCTTTCTTT. Translated, it gives CSVAGVPYTEAFF.

The rearrangement uses TRBV19 and TRBJ1-2; D is unresolved. There are 14 residues in the CDR3. Per the germline V gene, CDR1 is LNHDA and CDR2 is SQIVND (reference sequence). The V end was cut by 3 bases, the J end by 3 bases, with 11 bases between. The CDR3 loop is CASSMAATDYGYTF. DNA for the CDR3: TGTGCCAGTAGTATGGCAGCAACTGACTATGGCTACACCTTC.

Only a few counts were recorded for this clone. This rearrangement joins TRBV2 to TRBJ2-7, with a weak D call TRBD2 (6 bases). This CDR3 spans 13 amino acids. Germline values: CDR1 SNHLY, CDR2 FYNNEI. V was pared by 7 bases and J by 1 base, with 11 bases between. DNA for the CDR3: TGTGCCAGCATGGGACTTATTTCCTACGAGCAGTACTTC. It yields the protein CASMGLISYEQYF.